Each of the 14 T cell receptor beta chains below was sequenced from the same sample in a study of cytomegalovirus exposure and HLA in healthy donors. Use of 60 Vbeta and 13 Jbeta primers characterized the PCR. Sequenced by immunoSEQ multiplex PCR; TCRdb stores in-frame clones only, minus some. The sample lists around 210,000 clones, 82% seen once, with less than 3.5% in the top ten. The material sequenced was PBMCs. The origin of the receptors is a middle-aged woman in good health and CMV-seronegative.

The chain uses TRBV4-1 and TRBJ2-7; 8 bases fit TRBD2. Trimming cost V 4 bases and J 0 bases; bases outside gene matches: 14. The length of the CDR3 is 18 residues. The germline gives CDR1 MGHRA, CDR2 YSYEKL. The CDR3, as DNA: TGCGCCAGCAGCCGTCTGGGGTCCACTAGCGGTAGCTCCTACGAGCAGTACTTC. It encodes CASSRLGSTSGSSYEQYF.

The chain employs TRBV6-6 and TRBJ2-7, with TRBD1 as a possible D gene (7 bases). Looked up from germline, CDR1 is MNHNY and CDR2 is SVGAGI (reference sequence). The CDR3 contains 13 residues. Trimming cost V 7 bases and J 7 bases, with 17 bases left between them. Here the CDR3 reads CASTRGGGWEQYF. The CDR3 DNA is TGTGCCAGCACACGAGGAGGGGGCTGGGAGCAGTACTTC.

The gene calls are TRBV27 and TRBJ2-7; 10 nucleotides align to TRBD2. The CDR3 has 18 amino acids. Per the germline V gene, CDR1 is MNHEY and CDR2 is SMNVEV (reference sequence). Germline trimming cut 4 bases from V and 7 bases from J; bases unmatched to any gene: 19. CDR3 coding DNA: TGTGCCAGCAGTTACCGAGTCGGGACTAGCGTCTTGTCCATGGAGCAGTACTTC. Translated, it gives CASSYRVGTSVLSMEQYF.

This chain joins TRBV10-1 and TRBJ2-1, with TRBD1 identical over 8 bases. After removal of 10 bases from V and 5 bases from J, the junction contained 16 bases not matched to a gene. The CDR3 runs to 16 residues. From germline, CDR1 is WNHNN and CDR2 SYGVQD (reference sequence). This chain's CDR3 is CAKYWARDRCNNEQFF. CDR3 DNA: TGCGCCAAATACTGGGCCCGGGACAGGTGCAACAATGAGCAGTTCTTC.

The chain links TRBV28 to TRBJ2-3, with 7 bases aligning to TRBD1. The CDR3 has 15 amino acids. Germline CDR1 and CDR2: MDHEN and SYDVKM. V trimming: 3 bases; J trimming: 4 bases; junction bases outside the gene matches: 7. The DNA of the CDR3 is TGTGCCAGCAGTTTTTTTCTCGACAGGGCAGATACGCAGTATTTT. This encodes CASSFFLDRADTQYF.

In this sample, this clone turned up a few times. J is TRBJ1-1 and V is TRBV2; D not resolved. The CDR3 sequence is 10 residues long. CDR1 is SNHLY, CDR2 FYNNEI, per germline. Trimming stripped 11 bases from V and 3 bases from J, with 7 bases between. This chain's CDR3 is CAATDTEAFF. For the CDR3, the DNA is TGTGCCGCTACGGACACTGAAGCTTTCTTT.

This clone was recorded once. The gene calls are TRBV10-1 and TRBJ2-2, with D perhaps matching TRBD2 (6 bases). V dropped 4 bases and J dropped 4 bases, with 19 bases sitting between them. The CDR3 contains 17 residues. Per germline, CDR1 WNHNN and CDR2 SYGVQD (reference sequence). CDR3 in DNA: TGCGCCAGCAGTGGACCCTCTAGCGAGCCGGGCACCGGGGAGCTGTTTTTT. Its protein is CASSGPSSEPGTGELFF.

This clone was recorded once. This chain links TRBV28 with TRBJ1-2; a possible D gene is TRBD1 (5 bases). The CDR3 is 13 residues long. Deletions cut 4 bases from V and 2 bases from J, with 8 bases between. The germline gives CDR1 MDHEN, CDR2 SYDVKM. The chain's CDR3 is CASSSRQNYGYTF. The CDR3 nucleotides read TGTGCCAGCAGTTCACGACAGAACTATGGCTACACCTTC.

The CDR3 loop is CASSLGVFSSDNEQFF. The CDR3 coding sequence is TGTGCCAGCAGCTTAGGTGTATTTAGTTCTGACAATGAGCAGTTCTTC. This rearrangement joins TRBV11-1 to TRBJ2-1; D gene unclear. The V end lost 1 base, the J end lost 5 bases, and 15 bases lay between the germline ends. The germline gives CDR1 SGHAT, CDR2 FQDESV (reference sequence). CDR3 size: 16 residues. The entire variable domain, with the rest obtained from reference TRBV11-1 and TRBJ2-1, is as follows: EAEVAQSPRYKITEKSQAVAFWCDPISGHATLYWYRQILGQGPELLVQFQDESVVDDSQLPKDRFSAERLKGVDSTLKIQPAELGDSAMYLCASSLGVFSSDNEQFFGPGTRLTVL.

This clone was counted only a few times. V usage is TRBV6-5 and J usage is TRBJ2-5; a weak D match, TRBD1 (6 bases). The CDR3 totals 13 residues. The germline V and J ends were trimmed by 6 bases and 2 bases, with 10 bases remaining between them. The germline V gene encodes CDR1 MNHEY and CDR2 SVGAGI. In DNA, the CDR3 is TGTGCCAGCAGACTTGGACAGCAAGAGACCCAGTACTTC. Translating gives CASRLGQQETQYF.

The rearrangement links TRBV5-5 to TRBJ2-5; D possibly corresponds to TRBD2 (5 bases). Germline V gene data show CDR1 as SGHKS and CDR2 as YYEKEE (reference sequence). Trimming removed 0 bases from V and 4 bases from J, with 10 bases in between. There are 14 residues in the CDR3. The CDR3 here is CASSLVGSGETQYF. For the CDR3, the DNA is TGTGCCAGCAGCTTGGTAGGGAGTGGAGAGACCCAGTACTTC.

V usage is TRBV5-4 and J usage is TRBJ1-1; D is perhaps TRBD1 (5 bases). The CDR3 is made up of 15 amino acids. Germline V gene sequence: CDR1 SGHNT, CDR2 YYREEE (reference sequence). Trimming cost V 4 bases and J 3 bases, with 16 bases left between them. CDR3 in DNA: TGTGCCAGCAGCGCGGCGGGGGTTTTGCACACTGAAGCTTTCTTT. Translating gives CASSAAGVLHTEAFF.

The genes are TRBV11-2 and TRBJ2-2; 9 bases are shared with TRBD1. V lost 3 bases and J lost 7; bases outside the gene matches: 9. In germline, CDR1 is SGHAT, CDR2 FQNNGV. The CDR3 runs 16 residues. The CDR3 region is CASSLWTGAFGGELFF. CDR3 nucleotide sequence: TGTGCCAGCAGCTTGTGGACAGGGGCGTTCGGCGGGGAGCTGTTTTTT.

The chain has TRBV5-1 and TRBJ2-4; D perhaps matches TRBD2 (5 bases). The CDR3 loop spans 12 amino acids. V shed 4 bases and J shed 13 bases, with 15 bases lying between them. CDR1 is SGHRS, CDR2 YFSETQ, per germline. Here the CDR3 DNA reads TGCGCCAGCAGCCCCTCCCTCGGGATGCAGTACTTC. Its translation is CASSPSLGMQYF.